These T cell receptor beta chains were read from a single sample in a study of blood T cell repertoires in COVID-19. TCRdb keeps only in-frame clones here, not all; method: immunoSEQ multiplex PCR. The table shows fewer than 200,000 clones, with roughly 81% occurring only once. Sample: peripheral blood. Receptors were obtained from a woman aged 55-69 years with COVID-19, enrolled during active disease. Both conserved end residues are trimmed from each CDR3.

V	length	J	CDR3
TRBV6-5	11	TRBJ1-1	ASSLQGGTEAF
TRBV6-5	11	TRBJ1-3	ASRQGSGNTIY
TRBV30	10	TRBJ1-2	AWRPPIDGYT
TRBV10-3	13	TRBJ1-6	AISESQGKGSPLH
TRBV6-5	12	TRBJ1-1	ASSSLTGIGEAF
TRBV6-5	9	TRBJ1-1	ASSSTGQAF
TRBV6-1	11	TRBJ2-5	ASSEAPGGTQY
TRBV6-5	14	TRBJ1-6	ASSYGHRGTNSPLH
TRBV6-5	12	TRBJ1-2	ASSWGQGGNGYT
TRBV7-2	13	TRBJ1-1	ASSLRGPLNTEAF
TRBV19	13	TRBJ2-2	ASSPGTVYTGELF
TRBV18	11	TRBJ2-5	ASSPSLAETQY
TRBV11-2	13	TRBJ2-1	ASSLAQGAGDEQF
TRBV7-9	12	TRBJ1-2	ASSSSGTGDGYT
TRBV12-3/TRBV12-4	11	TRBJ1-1	ASRYDRNTEAF
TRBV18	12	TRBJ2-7	ASSPASVLYEQY
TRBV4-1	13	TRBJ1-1	ASSQGQGRSGEAF
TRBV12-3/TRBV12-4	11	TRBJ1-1	ASSLVPVSGAF
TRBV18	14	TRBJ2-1	ASSPPGPSSYNEQF
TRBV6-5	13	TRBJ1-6	ASRTLQGTDSPLH
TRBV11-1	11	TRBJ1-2	ASSSPGAWGYT
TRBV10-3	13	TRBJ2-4	AISEEGGTGDIQY
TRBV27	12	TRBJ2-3	ASSLRQGSDTQY
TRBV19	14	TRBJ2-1	ASSFGTSGPYDEQF
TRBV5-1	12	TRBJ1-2	ASSLGQGPYGYT
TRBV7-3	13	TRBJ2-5	ASSLRGRVQETQY
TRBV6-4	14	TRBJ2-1	ASSALAGGSVGEQF
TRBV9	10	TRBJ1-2	ASSRDTYGYT
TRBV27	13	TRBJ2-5	ASSLLTSGGETQY
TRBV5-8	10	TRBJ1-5	ASSLGQGNQH
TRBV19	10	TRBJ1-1	ASNLGGQGPI
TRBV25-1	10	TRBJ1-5	ASRVGDQPQH
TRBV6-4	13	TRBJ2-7	ASSDSGTGFYEQY
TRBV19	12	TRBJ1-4	ASSPGGSNEKLF
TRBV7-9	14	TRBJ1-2	ASSLGGTGGSAGYT
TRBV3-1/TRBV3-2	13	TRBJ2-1	ASSFDQTGPNEQF
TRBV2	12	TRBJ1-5	ASRGPGPNQAQH
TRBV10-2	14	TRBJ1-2	ASSDLLGGANYGYT